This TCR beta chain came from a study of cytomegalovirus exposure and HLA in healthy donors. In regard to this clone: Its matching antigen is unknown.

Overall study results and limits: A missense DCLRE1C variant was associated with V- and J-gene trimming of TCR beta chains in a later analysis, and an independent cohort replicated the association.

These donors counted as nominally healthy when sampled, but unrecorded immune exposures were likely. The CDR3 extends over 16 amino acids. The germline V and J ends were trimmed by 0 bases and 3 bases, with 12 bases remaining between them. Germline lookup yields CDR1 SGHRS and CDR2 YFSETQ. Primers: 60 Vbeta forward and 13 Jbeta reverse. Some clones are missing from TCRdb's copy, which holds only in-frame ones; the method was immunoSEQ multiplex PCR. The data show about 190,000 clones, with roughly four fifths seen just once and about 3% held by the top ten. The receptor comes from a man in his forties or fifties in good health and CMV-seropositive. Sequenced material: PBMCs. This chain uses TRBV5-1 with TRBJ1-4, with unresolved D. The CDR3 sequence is CASSLAREGSNEKLFF. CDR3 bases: TGCGCCAGCAGCTTGGCCCGGGAGGGATCTAATGAAAAACTGTTTTTT.